This entry lists 17 T cell receptor beta chains sequenced from one sample in a study of T cell changes during pregnancy in multiple sclerosis. The table came from immunoSEQ multiplex PCR; TCRdb's copy has only in-frame clones and leaves some out. The sample yields tens of thousands of clones, approximately 90% seen once. The material was peripheral blood, obtained in the third trimester of pregnancy. These receptors all stem from a female donor in good health, enrolled as a control in a pregnancy study.

V is TRBV6-5 and J is TRBJ2-4; 7 nucleotides align to TRBD2. CDR3 length: 12 amino acids. Germline-derived CDR1 and CDR2 are MNHEY and SVGAGI. With V trimmed by 3 bases and J by 8 bases, 1 base remained unmatched. The CDR3 DNA sequence: TGTGCCAGCAGTTATGGGGGGGACATTCAGTACTTC. Protein sequence: CASSYGGDIQYF.

The rearrangement links TRBV11-2 to TRBJ2-3; possibly TRBD1 for D (6 bases). This CDR3 spans 14 amino acids. V lost 5 bases and J lost 1, with 10 bases in between. Germline assignment: CDR1 SGHAT and CDR2 FQNNGV. Here the CDR3 DNA reads TGTGCCAGCAGCCACCGGACAGGCACAGATACGCAGTATTTT. Its translation is CASSHRTGTDTQYF.

The chain recombines TRBV2 with TRBJ2-5; the D gene is possibly TRBD1 (6 bases). Germline CDR1 reads SNHLY; CDR2 reads FYNNEI. The length of the CDR3 is 14 residues. V was clipped by 6 bases and J by 5 bases, with 16 bases between them. CDR3 in DNA: TGTGCCAGCAGGATTACCCAGGGGCTGGAGACCCAGTACTTC. Protein sequence: CASRITQGLETQYF.

The V and J genes are TRBV18 and TRBJ1-6; D not certain. This CDR3 is 16 amino acids long. In germline, CDR1 is KGHSH, CDR2 LQKENI. V was pared by 0 bases and J by 12 bases, with 18 bases between. CDR3 coding DNA: TGTGCCAGCTCACCACCTCGGACTGAGGGAAGTGGACCCCTCCACTTT. Protein product: CASSPPRTEGSGPLHF.

This clone showed up just once. The J gene is TRBJ1-4, the V gene TRBV7-9; TRBD1 aligns across 7 bases. Germline assignment: CDR1 SEHNR and CDR2 FQNEAQ (reference sequence). This CDR3 comprises 14 residues. V gave up 5 bases and J gave up 5 bases; unmatched junction bases: 5. This chain's CDR3 is CASSRDRVNEKLFF. CDR3 bases: TGTGCCAGCAGCAGGGACAGAGTGAATGAAAAACTGTTTTTT.

The V gene is TRBV7-6, the J gene TRBJ2-1; D possibly corresponds to TRBD2 (6 bases). This CDR3 is built from 18 residues. V shed 4 bases and J shed 7 bases, with 26 bases lying between them. CDR1 is SGHVS, CDR2 FNYEAQ, per germline. The CDR3 protein is CASSSSRYGRSFGNEQFF. The CDR3 DNA reads TGTGCCAGCAGCTCCTCCCGATACGGGAGATCGTTCGGGAATGAGCAGTTCTTC.

The V gene is TRBV5-6, the J gene TRBJ2-4, with 10 positions matching TRBD1. This CDR3 region has 15 residues. Unmatched junction bases numbered 8, after V lost 4 bases and J lost 7 bases. The germline gives CDR1 SGHDT, CDR2 YYEEEE. In DNA, the CDR3 is TGTGCCAGCAGCCCGTTGACAGGGGGCAATAACATTCAGTACTTC. Translating gives CASSPLTGGNNIQYF.

This clone showed up just once. The chain recombines TRBV11-3 with TRBJ2-7, with 7 bases that match TRBD1. V lost 5 bases, J lost 5 bases, and 9 bases stayed unmatched. Germline V gene data show CDR1 as SGHNT and CDR2 as YENEEA. This CDR3 region has 14 residues. The CDR3 sequence is CASSRRQGADEQYF. The CDR3 DNA follows: TGTGCCAGCAGCCGAAGACAGGGTGCAGACGAGCAGTACTTC.

The chain combines TRBV2 with TRBJ2-1; possibly TRBD1 for D (6 bases). The germline V and J ends were trimmed by 1 base and 0 bases, with 7 bases remaining between them. This CDR3 is 15 amino acids long. Per the germline V gene, CDR1 is SNHLY and CDR2 is FYNNEI. CDR3 DNA sequence: TGTGCCAGCAGTGAAGACAGGGTCTCCTACAATGAGCAGTTCTTC. Translating it yields CASSEDRVSYNEQFF.

The chain couples TRBV11-2 to TRBJ2-5; 8 positions match TRBD1. J lost 4 bases, V lost 1 base, and 5 bases had no gene match. The CDR3 is 15 amino acids. Germline V gene lookup returns CDR1 SGHAT and CDR2 FQNNGV. As DNA, the CDR3 is TGTGCCAGCAGCTTAGGGCCAGGGGGCTCAGAGACCCAGTACTTC. It codes for CASSLGPGGSETQYF.

The chain uses TRBV18 and TRBJ1-1; D perhaps matches TRBD1 (6 bases). The CDR3 length is 14 residues. Germline CDR1 reads KGHSH; CDR2 reads LQKENI. V lost 3 bases and J lost 3, with 11 bases in between. The CDR3 DNA reads as TGTGCCAGCTCACCTAACAGACAGGACACTGAAGCTTTCTTT. Translation: CASSPNRQDTEAFF.

The genes are TRBV7-6 and TRBJ2-5; D perhaps matches TRBD1 (5 bases). CDR3 length equals 12 residues. CDR1 is SGHVS and CDR2 is FNYEAQ in the germline V gene. V lost 2 bases and J 5 bases, leaving 6 bases between the germline ends. The CDR3 here is CASSLSGETQYF. The CDR3 nucleotides are TGTGCCAGCAGCTTATCAGGGGAGACCCAGTACTTC. Looking up the rest from reference TRBV7-6 and TRBJ2-5 gives the full variable domain: GAGVSQSPRYKVTKRGQDVALRCDPISGHVSLYWYRQALGQGPEFLTYFNYEAQQDKSGLPNDRFSAERPEGSISTLTIQRTEQRDSAMYRCASSLSGETQYFGPGTRLLVL.

The chain links TRBV7-6 to TRBJ2-1; 9 nucleotides align to TRBD2. CDR1 is SGHVS and CDR2 is FNYEAQ in the germline V gene. V dropped 1 base and J dropped 7; count of bases not matched to a gene: 5. This CDR3 has 15 residues. The CDR3: CASSLGGGAPNEQFF. CDR3 nucleotides: TGTGCCAGCAGCTTAGGCGGGGGGGCCCCTAATGAGCAGTTCTTC.

This sequence joins TRBV19 and TRBJ1-1; D is uncertain. This CDR3 is 12 amino acids long. Germline CDR1 is LNHDA and CDR2 is SQIVND (reference sequence). Trimming pared 0 bases from V and 6 bases from J, leaving 5 bases between. The CDR3: CASSIERPEAFF. CDR3 nucleotide sequence: TGTGCCAGTAGTATAGAGAGGCCTGAAGCTTTCTTT.

The chain has TRBV6-1 and TRBJ2-1; 8 bases line up with TRBD2. J gave up 0 bases and V 1 base, and 2 bases lay outside the gene matches. CDR1 MNHNS and CDR2 SASEGT come from the germline V gene. This CDR3 spans 16 amino acids. The DNA for the CDR3 is TGTGCCAGCAGTGAAGTTGCGGGGGGCTCCTACAATGAGCAGTTCTTC. Translation gives CASSEVAGGSYNEQFF.

V usage is TRBV11-3 and J usage is TRBJ2-5, with 11 bases fitting TRBD1. The V segment lost 3 bases and the J segment 4 bases; nucleotides outside the gene matches: 1. Germline CDR1 reads SGHNT; CDR2 reads YENEEA. CDR3 length: 14 residues. The CDR3 loop reads CASSLGQGGETQYF. CDR3 nucleotides: TGTGCCAGCAGCTTGGGACAGGGGGGAGAGACCCAGTACTTC.

The chain links TRBV19 to TRBJ1-5; maybe TRBD1 (5 bases). Germline V gene sequence: CDR1 LNHDA, CDR2 SQIVND (reference sequence). There are 16 residues in the CDR3. The ends were cut back, 4 bases at V and 2 bases at J, with 15 bases in the middle. CDR3 DNA: TGTGCCAGTAGTACTGGGGCGTCGATGCGCAATCAGCCCCAGCATTTT. This codes for CASSTGASMRNQPQHF.